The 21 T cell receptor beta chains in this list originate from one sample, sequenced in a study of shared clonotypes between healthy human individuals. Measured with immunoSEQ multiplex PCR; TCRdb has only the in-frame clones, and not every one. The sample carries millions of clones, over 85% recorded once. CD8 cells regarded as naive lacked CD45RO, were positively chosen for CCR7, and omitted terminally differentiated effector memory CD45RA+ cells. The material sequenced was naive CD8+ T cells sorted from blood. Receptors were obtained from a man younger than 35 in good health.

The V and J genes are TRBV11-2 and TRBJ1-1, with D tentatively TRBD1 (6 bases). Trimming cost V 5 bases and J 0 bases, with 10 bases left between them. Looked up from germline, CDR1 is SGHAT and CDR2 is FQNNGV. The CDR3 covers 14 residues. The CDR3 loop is CASSPRTVNTEAFF. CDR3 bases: TGTGCCAGCAGCCCCCGGACAGTGAACACTGAAGCTTTCTTT. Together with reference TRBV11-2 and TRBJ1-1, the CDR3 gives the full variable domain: EAGVAQSPRYKIIEKRQSVAFWCNPISGHATLYWYQQILGQGPKLLIQFQNNGVVDDSQLPKDRFSAERLKGVDSTLKIQPAKLEDSAVYLCASSPRTVNTEAFFGQGTRLTVV.

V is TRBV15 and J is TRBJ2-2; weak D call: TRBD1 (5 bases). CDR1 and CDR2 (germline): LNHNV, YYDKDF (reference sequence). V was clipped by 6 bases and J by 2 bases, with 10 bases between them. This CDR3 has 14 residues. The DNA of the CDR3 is TGTGCCACCAGGGGGCCAGTAAACACCGGGGAGCTGTTTTTT. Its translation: CATRGPVNTGELFF.

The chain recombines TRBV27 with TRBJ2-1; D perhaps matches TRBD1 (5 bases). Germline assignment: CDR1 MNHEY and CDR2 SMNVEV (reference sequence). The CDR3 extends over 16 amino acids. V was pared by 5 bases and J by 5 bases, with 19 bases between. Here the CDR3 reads CASSILGVQGHNEQFF. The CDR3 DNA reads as TGTGCCAGCAGTATTCTTGGGGTCCAGGGTCACAATGAGCAGTTCTTC.

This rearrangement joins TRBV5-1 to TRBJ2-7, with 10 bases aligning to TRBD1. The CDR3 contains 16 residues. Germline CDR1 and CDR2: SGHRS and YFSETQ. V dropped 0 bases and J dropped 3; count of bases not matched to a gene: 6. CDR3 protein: CASSLGPRDRGYEQYF. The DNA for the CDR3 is TGCGCCAGCAGCTTGGGCCCCCGGGACAGGGGCTACGAGCAGTACTTC.

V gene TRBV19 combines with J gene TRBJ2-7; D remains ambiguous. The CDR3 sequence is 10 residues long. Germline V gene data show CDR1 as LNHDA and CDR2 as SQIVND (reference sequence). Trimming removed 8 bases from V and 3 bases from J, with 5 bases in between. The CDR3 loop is CASGVYEQYF. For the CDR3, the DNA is TGTGCCAGTGGAGTCTACGAGCAGTACTTC.

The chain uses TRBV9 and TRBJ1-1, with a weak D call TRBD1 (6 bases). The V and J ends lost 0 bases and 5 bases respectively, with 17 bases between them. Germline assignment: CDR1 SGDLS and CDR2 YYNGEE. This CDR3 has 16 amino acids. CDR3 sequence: CASSVGWGPTPTEAFF. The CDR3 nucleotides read TGTGCCAGCAGCGTAGGGTGGGGGCCTACCCCGACTGAAGCTTTCTTT. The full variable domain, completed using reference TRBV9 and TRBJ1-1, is DSGVTQTPKHLITATGQRVTLRCSPRSGDLSVYWYQQSLDQGLQFLIQYYNGEERAKGNILERFSAQQFPDLHSELNLSSLELGDSALYFCASSVGWGPTPTEAFFGQGTRLTVV.

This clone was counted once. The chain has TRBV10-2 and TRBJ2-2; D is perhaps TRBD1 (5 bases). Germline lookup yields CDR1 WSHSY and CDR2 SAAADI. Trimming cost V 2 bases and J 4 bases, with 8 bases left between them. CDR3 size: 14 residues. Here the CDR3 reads CASSEGRGTGELFF. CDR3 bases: TGCGCCAGCAGTGAGGGAAGGGGCACCGGGGAGCTGTTTTTT.

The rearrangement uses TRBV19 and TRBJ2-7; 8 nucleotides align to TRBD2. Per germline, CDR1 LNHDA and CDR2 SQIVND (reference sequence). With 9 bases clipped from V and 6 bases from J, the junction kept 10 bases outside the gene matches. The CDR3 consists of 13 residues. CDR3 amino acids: CASRSGGEGEQYF. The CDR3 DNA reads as TGTGCCAGCCGAAGCGGGGGTGAGGGCGAGCAGTACTTC. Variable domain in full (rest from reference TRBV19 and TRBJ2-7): DGGITQSPKYLFRKEGQNVTLSCEQNLNHDAMYWYRQDPGQGLRLIYYSQIVNDFQKGDIAEGYSVSREKKESFPLTVTSAQKNPTAFYLCASRSGGEGEQYFGPGTRLTVT.

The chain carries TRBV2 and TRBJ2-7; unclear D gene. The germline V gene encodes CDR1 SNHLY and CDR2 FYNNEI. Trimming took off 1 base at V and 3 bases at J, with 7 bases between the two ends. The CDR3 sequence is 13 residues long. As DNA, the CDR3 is TGTGCCAGCAGTGAAGTGGCCCTCTACGAGCAGTACTTC. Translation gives CASSEVALYEQYF. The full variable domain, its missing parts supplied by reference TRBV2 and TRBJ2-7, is EPEVTQTPSHQVTQMGQEVILRCVPISNHLYFYWYRQILGQKVEFLVSFYNNEISEKSEIFDDQFSVERPDGSNFTLKIRSTKLEDSAMYFCASSEVALYEQYFGPGTRLTVT.

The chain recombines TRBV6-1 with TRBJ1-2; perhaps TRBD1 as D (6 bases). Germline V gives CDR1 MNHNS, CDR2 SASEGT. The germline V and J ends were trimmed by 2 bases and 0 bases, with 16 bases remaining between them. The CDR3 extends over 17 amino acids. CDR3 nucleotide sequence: TGTGCCAGCAGTGAACTGGGGGGCGACTTCCCTAACTATGGCTACACCTTC. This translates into CASSELGGDFPNYGYTF.

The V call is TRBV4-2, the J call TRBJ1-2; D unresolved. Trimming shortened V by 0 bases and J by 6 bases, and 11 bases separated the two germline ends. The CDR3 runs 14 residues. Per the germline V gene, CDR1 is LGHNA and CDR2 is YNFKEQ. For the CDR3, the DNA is TGTGCCAGCAGCCAAGATGAACAGTTCCATGGCTACACCTTC. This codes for CASSQDEQFHGYTF.

CDR3 amino acids: CASSLPDRDYGYTF. In nucleotides, the CDR3 is TGTGCCAGCAGCTTACCGGACAGAGACTATGGCTACACCTTC. The J gene is TRBJ1-2, the V gene TRBV7-9, with D perhaps matching TRBD1 (6 bases). The CDR3 runs to 14 residues. Per germline, CDR1 SEHNR and CDR2 FQNEAQ (reference sequence). The germline V and J ends were trimmed by 2 bases and 3 bases, with 10 bases remaining between them.

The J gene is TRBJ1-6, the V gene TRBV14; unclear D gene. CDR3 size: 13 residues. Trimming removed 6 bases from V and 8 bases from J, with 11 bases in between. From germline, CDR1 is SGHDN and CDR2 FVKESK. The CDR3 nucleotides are TGTGCCAGCAGGGGTCTTTCAGATTCACCCCTCCACTTT. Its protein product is CASRGLSDSPLHF.

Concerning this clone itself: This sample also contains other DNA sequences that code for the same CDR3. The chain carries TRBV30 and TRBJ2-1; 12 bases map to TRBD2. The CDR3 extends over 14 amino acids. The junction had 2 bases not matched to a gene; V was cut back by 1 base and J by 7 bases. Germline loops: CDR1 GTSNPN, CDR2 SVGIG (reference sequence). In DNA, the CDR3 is TGTGCCTGGAGTGGACTAGCGGGAGCTAATGAGCAGTTCTTC. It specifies CAWSGLAGANEQFF.

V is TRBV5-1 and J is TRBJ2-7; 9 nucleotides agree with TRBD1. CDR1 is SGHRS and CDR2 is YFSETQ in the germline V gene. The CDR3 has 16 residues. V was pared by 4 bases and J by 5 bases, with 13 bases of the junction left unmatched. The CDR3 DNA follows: TGCGCCAGCAGCGCCAGGCCGGGACAGGGTGTCCACGAGCAGTACTTC. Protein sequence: CASSARPGQGVHEQYF.

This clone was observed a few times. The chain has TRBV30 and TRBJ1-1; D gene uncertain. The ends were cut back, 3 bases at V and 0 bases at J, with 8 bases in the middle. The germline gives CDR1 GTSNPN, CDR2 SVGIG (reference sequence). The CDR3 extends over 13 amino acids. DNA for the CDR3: TGTGCCTGGAGGAAGGAAGTGAACACTGAAGCTTTCTTT. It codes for CAWRKEVNTEAFF.

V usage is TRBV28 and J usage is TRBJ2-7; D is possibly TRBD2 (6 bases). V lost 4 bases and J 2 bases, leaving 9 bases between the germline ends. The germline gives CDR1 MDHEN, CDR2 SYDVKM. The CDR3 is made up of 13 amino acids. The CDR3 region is CASSSRGTYEQYF. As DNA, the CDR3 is TGTGCCAGCAGTTCCCGGGGGACCTACGAGCAGTACTTC.

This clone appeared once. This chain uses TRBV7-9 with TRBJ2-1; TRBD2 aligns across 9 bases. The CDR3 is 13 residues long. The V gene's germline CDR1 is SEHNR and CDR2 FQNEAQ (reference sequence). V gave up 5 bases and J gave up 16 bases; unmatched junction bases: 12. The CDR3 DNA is TGTGCCAGCAGCCCCCCCCATAGCGGGAGAATATTCTTC. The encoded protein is CASSPPHSGRIFF.

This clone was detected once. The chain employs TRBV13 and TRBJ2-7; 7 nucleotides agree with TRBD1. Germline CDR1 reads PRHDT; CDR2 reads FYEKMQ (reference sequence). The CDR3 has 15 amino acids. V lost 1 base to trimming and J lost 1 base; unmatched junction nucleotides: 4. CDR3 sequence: CASSLEGAGSYEQYF. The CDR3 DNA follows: TGTGCCAGCAGCTTAGAGGGGGCAGGTTCCTACGAGCAGTACTTC.

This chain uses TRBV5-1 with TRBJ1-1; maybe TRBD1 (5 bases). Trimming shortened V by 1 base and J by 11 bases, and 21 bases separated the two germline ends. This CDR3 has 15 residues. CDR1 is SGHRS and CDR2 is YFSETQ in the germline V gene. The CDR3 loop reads CASSLSSGSLISAFF. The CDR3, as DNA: TGCGCCAGCAGCTTGTCATCAGGGTCCTTAATTTCGGCTTTCTTT.

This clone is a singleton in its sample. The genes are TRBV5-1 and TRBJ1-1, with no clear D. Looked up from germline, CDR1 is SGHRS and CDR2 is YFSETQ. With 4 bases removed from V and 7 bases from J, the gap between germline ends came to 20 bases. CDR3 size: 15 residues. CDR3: CASSLYDLKEGEAFF. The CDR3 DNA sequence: TGCGCCAGCAGCCTTTACGACCTTAAGGAGGGTGAAGCTTTCTTT.